This entry features one T cell receptor (beta chain) sequence. Antigen specificity is unknown. The data belong to a study of T cell responses to AZD1222 COVID-19 vaccine. Study overall: Doses given second, at about 4 or about 12 weeks, were pooled.

Clones were sequenced by immunoSEQ multiplex PCR, and TCRdb holds only the in-frame ones, with some missing. The sample gives about 100,000 clones, 80% to 85% of which show up once; about 18% is in the top ten. Study conclusions and caveats: Dominant CD4 TCR responses targeted spike regions 160-218 and 743-854.

Trimming removed 6 bases from V and 8 bases from J; junction bases left unmatched: 9. The CDR3 sequence is 13 residues long. Sequencing used peripheral blood, obtained on day 0 of AZD1222 vaccination. J is TRBJ1-2 and V is TRBV12-3 or TRBV12-4; 7 positions match TRBD1. This TCR came from an adult in good health. CDR3 sequence reads: CASSWDSLRGYTF. CDR3 nucleotides: TGTGCCAGCAGCTGGGACAGCTTACGGGGCTACACCTTC.